This TCR beta chain stems from a study of blood T cell repertoires in COVID-19. The CDR3 is 15 amino acids. Germline CDR1 reads WNHNN; CDR2 reads SYGVQD (reference sequence). With 2 bases clipped from V and 4 bases from J, the junction kept 3 bases outside the gene matches. Only in-frame clones appear in the TCRdb table, and some are missing; sequencing was by immunoSEQ multiplex PCR. The repertoire consists of 200,000 to 250,000 clones, with 70% to 85% occurring once and the leading ten covering 14% to 15%. This chain joins TRBV10-1 and TRBJ2-1; 9 bases are a match to TRBD2. Material: PBMCs or T cells enriched from blood (not recorded which). The sequence came from a man aged 40-49 years who had recovered from COVID-19. The CDR3 loop is CASSEGLARYNEQFF. The CDR3 DNA reads TGCGCCAGCAGTGAGGGACTAGCGCGTTACAATGAGCAGTTCTTC.